Listed here are 9 T cell receptor beta chains from one sample, sequenced in a study of identical twins. A single record per CDR3 protein comes from TCRdb applying MiXCR to the 5' RACE reads. The table has around 450,000 distinct CDR3 sequences, over 12% seen once; the top ten hold around 0.52%. The same sample was also used in a study of yellow fever vaccine responses in identical twins.

Sequenced input: CD4+ T cells sorted from blood. The receptor source for this set is a young woman in good health.

This clonotype was recorded only once. The V call is TRBV12-3 or TRBV12-4, the J call TRBJ2-7; 9 bases line up with TRBD2. Losses at the gene ends were 6 bases for V and 0 bases for J; bases not matched to a gene: 9. The CDR3 is 16 residues long. CDR3 region: CASSGERGAFSYEQYF. CDR3 nucleotide sequence: TGTGCCAGCAGCGGGGAGCGGGGGGCATTCTCCTACGAGCAGTACTTC.

This sequence joins TRBV20-1 and TRBJ2-5, with unresolved D. Germline CDR1 is DFQATT and CDR2 is SNEGSKA (reference sequence). The ends were cut back, 2 bases at V and 5 bases at J, with 12 bases in the middle. This CDR3 has 13 residues. DNA of the CDR3: TGCAGTGCTAGATCATACGGGTTGGAGACCCAGTACTTC. This translates into CSARSYGLETQYF.

The chain carries TRBV7-2 and TRBJ1-2; no clear D gene. Trimming took off 5 bases at V and 3 bases at J, with 10 bases between the two ends. The CDR3 extends over 13 amino acids. In germline, CDR1 is SGHTA, CDR2 FQGNSA. This CDR3 is CASSPTVDYGYTF. The CDR3 coding sequence is TGTGCCAGCAGCCCGACCGTCGACTATGGCTACACCTTC.

There are a few counts of this clonotype. This sequence joins TRBV10-3 and TRBJ2-7, with D unresolved. This CDR3 has 16 residues. V lost 1 base and J 1 base, leaving 14 bases between the germline ends. The germline CDR1 and CDR2 sequences are ENHRY and SYGVKD. The DNA for the CDR3 is TGTGCCATCAGTGAGTTTAAGGGTGCCACATCCTACGAGCAGTACTTC. The encoded protein is CAISEFKGATSYEQYF.

This clonotype was detected a few times. The gene calls are TRBV20-1 and TRBJ2-5; D call uncertain. CDR3 size: 10 residues. V was trimmed by 0 bases and J by 5 bases, leaving 1 base between them. Looked up from germline, CDR1 is DFQATT and CDR2 is SNEGSKA (reference sequence). CDR3 coding DNA: TGCAGTGCTAGAGACGAGACCCAGTACTTC. Its protein is CSARDETQYF.

The V gene is TRBV6-5, the J gene TRBJ2-2; D remains unclear. The germline V and J ends were trimmed by 3 bases and 3 bases, with 2 bases remaining between them. Germline CDR1 MNHEY, CDR2 SVGAGI. The CDR3 runs to 12 residues. The chain's CDR3 is CASSYYTGELFF. CDR3 DNA sequence: TGTGCCAGCAGTTATTACACCGGGGAGCTGTTTTTT.

This chain uses TRBV20-1 with TRBJ1-2; possibly TRBD1 for D (5 bases). Germline V gives CDR1 DFQATT, CDR2 SNEGSKA (reference sequence). The length of the CDR3 is 16 residues. The V gene lost 3 bases and the J gene lost 4 bases, with 21 bases spanning the gap. CDR3 residues: CSARLRTLSGSYGYTF. CDR3 bases: TGCAGTGCTAGGTTACGAACCCTTTCAGGGAGCTATGGCTACACCTTC.

The V and J genes are TRBV3-1 and TRBJ2-1; a weak D match, TRBD2 (6 bases). Trimming left V 1 base short and J 0 bases short, with 10 bases between. The CDR3 sequence is 16 residues long. Germline V gene sequence: CDR1 LGHDT, CDR2 YNNKEL (reference sequence). CDR3 loop: CASSQATSSSYNEQFF. CDR3 sequence (DNA): TGTGCCAGCAGCCAAGCTACTAGCTCCTCCTACAATGAGCAGTTCTTC.

V and J are TRBV20-1 and TRBJ2-1, with TRBD1 identical over 7 bases. The CDR3 totals 16 residues. V shed 3 bases, J shed 8 bases, and the junction held 16 bases outside the gene matches. Germline CDR1 and CDR2: DFQATT and SNEGSKA (reference sequence). The CDR3 loop is CSASQKDRMSGYEQFF. The DNA of the CDR3 is TGCAGTGCTAGTCAGAAGGACAGGATGAGTGGCTATGAGCAGTTCTTC.